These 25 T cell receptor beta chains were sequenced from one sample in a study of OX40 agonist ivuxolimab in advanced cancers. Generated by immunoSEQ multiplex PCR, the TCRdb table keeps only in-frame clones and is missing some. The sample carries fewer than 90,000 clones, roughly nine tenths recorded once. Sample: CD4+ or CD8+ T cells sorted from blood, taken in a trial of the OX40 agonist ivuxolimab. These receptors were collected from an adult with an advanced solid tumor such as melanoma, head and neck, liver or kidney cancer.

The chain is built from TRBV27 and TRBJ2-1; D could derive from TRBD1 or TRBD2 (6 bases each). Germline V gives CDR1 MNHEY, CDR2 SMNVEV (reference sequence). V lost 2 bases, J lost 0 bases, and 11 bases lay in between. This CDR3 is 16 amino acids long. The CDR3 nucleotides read TGTGCCAGCAGTTTAGGGGGGACACTCTCCTACAATGAGCAGTTCTTC. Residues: CASSLGGTLSYNEQFF.

The CDR3: CASSVESRSPEQFF. CDR3 nucleotide sequence: TGTGCCAGCAGCGTAGAGTCCAGGTCTCCTGAGCAGTTCTTC. This sequence joins TRBV9 and TRBJ2-1; D call uncertain. Per the germline V gene, CDR1 is SGDLS and CDR2 is YYNGEE. The CDR3 spans 14 residues. Trimming removed 0 bases at V and 9 bases at J, with 13 bases between.

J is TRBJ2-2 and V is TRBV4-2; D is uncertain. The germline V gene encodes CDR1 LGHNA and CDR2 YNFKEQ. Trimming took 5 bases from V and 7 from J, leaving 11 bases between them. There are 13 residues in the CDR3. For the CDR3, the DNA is TGTGCCAGCAGCACACCCCCGGGCGGGGAGCTGTTTTTT. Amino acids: CASSTPPGGELFF.

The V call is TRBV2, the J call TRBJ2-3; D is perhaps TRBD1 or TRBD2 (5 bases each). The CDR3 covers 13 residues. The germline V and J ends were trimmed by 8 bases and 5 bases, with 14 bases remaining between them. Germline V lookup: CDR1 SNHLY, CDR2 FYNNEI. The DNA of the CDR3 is TGTGCCAGCTCCGGGGCCGGTAAAGATACGCAGTATTTT. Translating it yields CASSGAGKDTQYF.

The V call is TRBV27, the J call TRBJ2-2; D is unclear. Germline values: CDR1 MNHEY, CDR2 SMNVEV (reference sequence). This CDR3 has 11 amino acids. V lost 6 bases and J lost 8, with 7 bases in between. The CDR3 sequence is CASSVQGELFF. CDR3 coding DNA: TGTGCCAGCAGCGTCCAAGGGGAGCTGTTTTTT.

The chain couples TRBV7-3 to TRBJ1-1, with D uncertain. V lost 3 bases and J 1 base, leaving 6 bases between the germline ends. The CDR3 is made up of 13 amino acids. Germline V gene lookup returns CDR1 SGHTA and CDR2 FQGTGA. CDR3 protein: CASSFRANTEAFF. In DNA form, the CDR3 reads TGTGCCAGCAGCTTCCGAGCGAACACTGAAGCTTTCTTT.

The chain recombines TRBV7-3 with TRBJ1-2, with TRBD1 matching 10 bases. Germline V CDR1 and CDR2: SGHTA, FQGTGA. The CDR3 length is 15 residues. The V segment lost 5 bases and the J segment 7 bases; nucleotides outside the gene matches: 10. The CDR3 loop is CASSTPGTGVSGYTF. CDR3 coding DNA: TGTGCCAGCAGCACGCCCGGGACAGGGGTTAGTGGCTACACCTTC.

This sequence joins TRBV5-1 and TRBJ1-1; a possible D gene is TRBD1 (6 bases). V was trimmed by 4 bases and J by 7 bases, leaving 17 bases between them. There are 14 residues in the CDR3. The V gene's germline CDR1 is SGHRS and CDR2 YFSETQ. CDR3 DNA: TGCGCCAGCAGCGCCATGGGGGGCGCGATTGAAGCTTTCTTT. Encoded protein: CASSAMGGAIEAFF.

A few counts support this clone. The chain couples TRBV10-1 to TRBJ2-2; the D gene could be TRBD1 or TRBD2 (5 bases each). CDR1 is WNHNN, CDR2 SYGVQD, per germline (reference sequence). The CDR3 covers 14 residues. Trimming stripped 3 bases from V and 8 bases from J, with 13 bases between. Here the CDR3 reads CASSEIRDEGELFF. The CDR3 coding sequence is TGCGCCAGCAGTGAAATTAGGGACGAAGGGGAGCTGTTTTTT.

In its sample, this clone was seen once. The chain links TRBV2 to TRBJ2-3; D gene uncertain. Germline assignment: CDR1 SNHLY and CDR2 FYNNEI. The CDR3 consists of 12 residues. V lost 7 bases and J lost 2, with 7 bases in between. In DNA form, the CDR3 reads TGTGCCAGCAATGACTTCACAGATACGCAGTATTTT. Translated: CASNDFTDTQYF.

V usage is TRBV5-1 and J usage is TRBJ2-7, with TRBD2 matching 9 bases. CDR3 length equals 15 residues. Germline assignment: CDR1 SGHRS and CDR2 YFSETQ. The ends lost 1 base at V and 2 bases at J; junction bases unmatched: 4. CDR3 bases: TGCGCCAGCAGCTTGAGGCGGGAGGGTACCTACGAGCAGTACTTC. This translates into CASSLRREGTYEQYF.

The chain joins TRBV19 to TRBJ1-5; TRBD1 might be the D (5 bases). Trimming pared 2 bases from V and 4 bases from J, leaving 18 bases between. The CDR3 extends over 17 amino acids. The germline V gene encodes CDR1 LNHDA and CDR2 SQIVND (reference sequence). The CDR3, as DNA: TGTGCCAGTAGTATAAACAATCACGGGACGTCGAATCAGCCCCAGCATTTT. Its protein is CASSINNHGTSNQPQHF.

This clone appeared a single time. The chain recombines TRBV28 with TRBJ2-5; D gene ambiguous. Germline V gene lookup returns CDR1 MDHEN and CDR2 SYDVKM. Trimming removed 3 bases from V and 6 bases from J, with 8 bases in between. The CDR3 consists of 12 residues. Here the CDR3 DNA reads TGTGCCAGCAGTTTTCGCCGGAAGACCCAGTACTTC. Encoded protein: CASSFRRKTQYF.

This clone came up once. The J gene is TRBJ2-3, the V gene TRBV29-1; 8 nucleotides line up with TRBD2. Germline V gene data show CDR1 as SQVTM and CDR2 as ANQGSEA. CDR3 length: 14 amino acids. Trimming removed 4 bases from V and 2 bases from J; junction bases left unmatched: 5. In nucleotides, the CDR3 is TGCAGCGTTGGAACGGGGGGGAACACAGATACGCAGTATTTT. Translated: CSVGTGGNTDTQYF.

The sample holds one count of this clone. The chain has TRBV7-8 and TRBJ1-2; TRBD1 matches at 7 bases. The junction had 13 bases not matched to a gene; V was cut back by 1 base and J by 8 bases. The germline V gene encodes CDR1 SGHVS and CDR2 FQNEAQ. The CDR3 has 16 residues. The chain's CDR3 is CASSLDGTDRMRGYTF. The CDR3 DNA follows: TGTGCCAGCAGCTTAGATGGGACAGACAGGATGAGAGGCTACACCTTC.

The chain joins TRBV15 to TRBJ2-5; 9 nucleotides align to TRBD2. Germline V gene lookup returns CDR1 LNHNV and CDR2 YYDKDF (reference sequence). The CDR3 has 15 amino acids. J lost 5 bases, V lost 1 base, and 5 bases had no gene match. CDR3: CATSRGSGRSETQYF. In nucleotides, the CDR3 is TGTGCCACCAGCAGAGGAAGCGGGAGGAGTGAGACCCAGTACTTC. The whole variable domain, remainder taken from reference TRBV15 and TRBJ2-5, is DAMVIQNPRYQVTQFGKPVTLSCSQTLNHNVMYWYQQKSSQAPKLLFHYYDKDFNNEADTPDNFQSRRPNTSFCFLDIRSPGLGDTAMYLCATSRGSGRSETQYFGPGTRLLVL.

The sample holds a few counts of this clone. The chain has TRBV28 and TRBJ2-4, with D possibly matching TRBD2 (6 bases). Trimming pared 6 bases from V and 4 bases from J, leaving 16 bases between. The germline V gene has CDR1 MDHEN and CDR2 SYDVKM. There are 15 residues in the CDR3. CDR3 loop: CASSLLSGQKNIQYF. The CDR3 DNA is TGTGCCAGCAGCTTACTTAGCGGACAAAAAAACATTCAGTACTTC.

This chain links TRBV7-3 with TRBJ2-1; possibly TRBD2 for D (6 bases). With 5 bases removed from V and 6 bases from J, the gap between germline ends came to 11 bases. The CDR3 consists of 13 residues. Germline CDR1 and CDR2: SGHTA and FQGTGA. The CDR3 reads CASSDGTLNEQFF. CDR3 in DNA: TGTGCCAGCAGCGACGGGACTCTCAATGAGCAGTTCTTC.

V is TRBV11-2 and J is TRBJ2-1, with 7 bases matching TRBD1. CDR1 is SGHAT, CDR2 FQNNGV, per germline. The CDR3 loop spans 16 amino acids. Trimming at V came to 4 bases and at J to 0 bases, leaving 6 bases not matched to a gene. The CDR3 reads CASSSVGGTSYNEQFF. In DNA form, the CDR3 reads TGTGCCAGCAGCTCTGTAGGGGGCACCTCCTACAATGAGCAGTTCTTC. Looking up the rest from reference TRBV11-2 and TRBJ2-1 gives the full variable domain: EAGVAQSPRYKIIEKRQSVAFWCNPISGHATLYWYQQILGQGPKLLIQFQNNGVVDDSQLPKDRFSAERLKGVDSTLKIQPAKLEDSAVYLCASSSVGGTSYNEQFFGPGTRLTVL.

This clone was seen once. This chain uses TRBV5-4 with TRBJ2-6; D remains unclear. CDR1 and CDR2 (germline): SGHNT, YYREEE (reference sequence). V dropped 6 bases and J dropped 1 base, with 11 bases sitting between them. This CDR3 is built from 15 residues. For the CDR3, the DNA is TGTGCCAGCACCTACACACAATCTGGGGCCAACGTCCTGACTTTC. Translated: CASTYTQSGANVLTF.

The CDR3 bases are TGTGCCAGCAGCGCAAGTAGGGGGAGCGGCAACGAGCAGTACTTC. Amino acids: CASSASRGSGNEQYF. This chain connects TRBV9 to TRBJ2-7; tentatively, D is TRBD1 (6 bases). The CDR3 sequence is 15 residues long. Germline CDR1 and CDR2: SGDLS and YYNGEE. The V end was cut by 3 bases, the J end by 5 bases, with 18 bases between.

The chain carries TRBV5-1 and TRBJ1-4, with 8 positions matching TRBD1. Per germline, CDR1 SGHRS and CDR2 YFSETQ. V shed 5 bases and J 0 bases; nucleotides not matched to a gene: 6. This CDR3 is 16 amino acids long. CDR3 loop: CASRTGTGATNEKLFF. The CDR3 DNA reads TGCGCCAGCAGAACCGGGACAGGAGCAACTAATGAAAAACTGTTTTTT.

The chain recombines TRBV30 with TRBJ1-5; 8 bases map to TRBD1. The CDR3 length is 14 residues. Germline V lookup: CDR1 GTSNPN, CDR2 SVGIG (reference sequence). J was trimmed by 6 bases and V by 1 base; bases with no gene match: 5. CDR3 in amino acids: CAWSAGGDGQPQHF. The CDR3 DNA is TGTGCCTGGAGTGCAGGGGGCGATGGTCAGCCCCAGCATTTT.

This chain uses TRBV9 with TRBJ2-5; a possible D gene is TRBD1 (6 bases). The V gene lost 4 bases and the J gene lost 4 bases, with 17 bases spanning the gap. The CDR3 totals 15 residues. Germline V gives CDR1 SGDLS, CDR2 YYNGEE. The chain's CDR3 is CASSFGQGSGETQYF. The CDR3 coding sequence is TGTGCCAGCAGCTTTGGGCAGGGGTCGGGAGAGACCCAGTACTTC.

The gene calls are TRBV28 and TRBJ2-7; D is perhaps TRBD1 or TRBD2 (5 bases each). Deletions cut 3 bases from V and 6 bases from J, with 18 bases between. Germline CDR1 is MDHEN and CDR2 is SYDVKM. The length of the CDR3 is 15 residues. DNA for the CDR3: TGTGCCAGCAGTTTCCCCGGGACCTCGGGCATCGAGCAGTACTTC. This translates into CASSFPGTSGIEQYF.